This entry describes one T cell receptor beta chain. Its antigen is unknown. This sample was taken from a study of cytomegalovirus exposure and HLA in healthy donors. General study results and limits: It was reported that TCR beta sequences correctly inferred the HLA-A and HLA-B alleles for most subjects. A later analysis linked a missense variant in DCLRE1C to the trimming of TCR beta V and J genes.

V shed 6 bases, J shed 1 base, and the junction held 7 bases outside the gene matches. CDR3 length equals 15 residues. In germline, CDR1 is MNHNY, CDR2 SVGAGI (reference sequence). Researchers ran the PCR with 60 Vbeta and 13 Jbeta primers. Method: immunoSEQ multiplex PCR; TCRdb's copy keeps in-frame clones and lacks some. The profile shows under 200,000 clones, 70% to 90% of them singletons. The clonotype comes from a young man in good health and CMV-seropositive. V is TRBV6-6 and J is TRBJ2-7, with 9 bases lining up with TRBD1. The sample consisted of PBMCs. CDR3 sequence reads: CASRYRGQRSYEQYF. The CDR3 DNA follows: TGTGCCAGCAGGTACAGGGGGCAACGATCCTACGAGCAGTACTTC.